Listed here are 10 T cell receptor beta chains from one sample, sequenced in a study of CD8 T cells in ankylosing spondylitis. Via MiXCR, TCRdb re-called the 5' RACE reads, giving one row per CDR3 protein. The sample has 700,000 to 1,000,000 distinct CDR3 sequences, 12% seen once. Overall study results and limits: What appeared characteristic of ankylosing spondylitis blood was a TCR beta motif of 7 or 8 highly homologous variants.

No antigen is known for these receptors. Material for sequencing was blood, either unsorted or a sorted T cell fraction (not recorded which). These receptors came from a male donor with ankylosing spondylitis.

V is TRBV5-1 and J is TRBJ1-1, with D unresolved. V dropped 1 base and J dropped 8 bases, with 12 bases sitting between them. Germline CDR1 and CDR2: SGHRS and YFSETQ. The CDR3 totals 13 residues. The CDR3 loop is CASSLPGGREAFF. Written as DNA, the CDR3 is TGCGCCAGCAGCTTGCCCGGAGGTAGGGAAGCTTTCTTT.

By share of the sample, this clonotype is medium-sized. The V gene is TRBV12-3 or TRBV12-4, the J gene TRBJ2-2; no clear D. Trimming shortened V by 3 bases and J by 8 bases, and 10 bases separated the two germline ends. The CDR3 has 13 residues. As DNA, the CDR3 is TGTGCCAGCAGTTTTCTTGGTCCTGGGGAGCTGTTTTTT. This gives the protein CASSFLGPGELFF.

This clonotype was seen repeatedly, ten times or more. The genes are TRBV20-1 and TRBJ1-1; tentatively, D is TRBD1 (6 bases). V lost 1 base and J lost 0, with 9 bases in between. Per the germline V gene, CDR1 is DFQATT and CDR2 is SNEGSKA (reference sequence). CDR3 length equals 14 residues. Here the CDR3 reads CSARGQGMNTEAFF. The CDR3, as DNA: TGCAGTGCTAGAGGGCAGGGGATGAACACTGAAGCTTTCTTT.

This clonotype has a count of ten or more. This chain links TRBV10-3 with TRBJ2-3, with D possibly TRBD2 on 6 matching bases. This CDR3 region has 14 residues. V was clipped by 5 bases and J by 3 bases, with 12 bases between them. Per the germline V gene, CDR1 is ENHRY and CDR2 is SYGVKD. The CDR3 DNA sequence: TGTGCCATCAGTCGAGCGGGTGCGACAGATACGCAGTATTTT. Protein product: CAISRAGATDTQYF.

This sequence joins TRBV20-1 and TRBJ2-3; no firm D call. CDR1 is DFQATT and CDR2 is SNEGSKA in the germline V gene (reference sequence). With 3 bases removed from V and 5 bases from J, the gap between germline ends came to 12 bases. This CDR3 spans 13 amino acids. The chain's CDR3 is CSASAEYGDTQYF. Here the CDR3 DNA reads TGCAGTGCTAGCGCGGAGTATGGAGATACGCAGTATTTT.

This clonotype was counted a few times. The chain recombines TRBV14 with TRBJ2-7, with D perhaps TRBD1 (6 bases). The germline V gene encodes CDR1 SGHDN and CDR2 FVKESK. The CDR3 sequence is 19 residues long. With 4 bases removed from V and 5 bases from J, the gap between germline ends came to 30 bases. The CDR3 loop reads CASSLRLNSGWRQDHEQYF. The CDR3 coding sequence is TGTGCCAGCAGCCTAAGATTAAACAGCGGTTGGAGACAGGACCACGAGCAGTACTTC.

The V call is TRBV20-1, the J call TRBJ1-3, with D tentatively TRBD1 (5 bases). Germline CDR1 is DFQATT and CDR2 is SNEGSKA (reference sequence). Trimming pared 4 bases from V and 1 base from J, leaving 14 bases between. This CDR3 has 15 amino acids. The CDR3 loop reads CSAINPQGSGNTIYF. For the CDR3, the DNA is TGCAGTGCTATAAACCCCCAGGGTTCTGGAAACACCATATATTTT.

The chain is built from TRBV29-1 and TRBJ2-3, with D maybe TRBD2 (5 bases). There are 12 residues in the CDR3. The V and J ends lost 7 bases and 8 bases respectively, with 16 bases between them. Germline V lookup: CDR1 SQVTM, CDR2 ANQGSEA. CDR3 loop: CSGLIDRGTQYF. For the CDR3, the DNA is TGCAGCGGGTTAATCGACCGGGGTACGCAGTATTTT.

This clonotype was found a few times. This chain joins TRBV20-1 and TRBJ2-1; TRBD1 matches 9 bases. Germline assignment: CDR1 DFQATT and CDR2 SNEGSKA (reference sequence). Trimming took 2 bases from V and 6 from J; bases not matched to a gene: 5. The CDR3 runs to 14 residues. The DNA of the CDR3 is TGCAGTGCTAGATGGGACAGGGATGTCAATGAGCAGTTCTTC. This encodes CSARWDRDVNEQFF.

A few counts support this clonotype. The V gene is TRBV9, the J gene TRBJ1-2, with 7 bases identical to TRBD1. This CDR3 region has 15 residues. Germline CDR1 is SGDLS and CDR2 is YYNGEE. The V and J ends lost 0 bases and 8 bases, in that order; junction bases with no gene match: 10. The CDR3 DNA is TGTGCCAGCAGCGTAGAATCCTGGGGGACAGTGGGCTACACCTTC. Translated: CASSVESWGTVGYTF.